The present T cell receptor beta chain was sequenced within a study of response to subunit inactivated influenza vaccine. Overall study findings and caveats: Authors suggested each seasonal influenza vaccination recruits few new T cells.

MiXCR was run by TCRdb on the RT-PCR reads, yielding one entry per CDR3 protein. The sample contains approximately 730,000 distinct CDR3 sequences, about 15% of which appear only once. The CDR3 is 14 amino acids. The ends were cut back, 7 bases at V and 5 bases at J, with 17 bases in the middle. Germline-derived CDR1 and CDR2 are PRHDT and FYEKMQ (reference sequence). As to this clonotype: Its antigen remains unidentified.

This sequence joins TRBV13 and TRBJ1-1, with a weak D call TRBD1 (5 bases). This receptor was obtained from a man aged 50 or older who received an inactivated influenza vaccine. This specimen consisted of PBMCs from blood, obtained about 14 days before vaccination. CDR3 region: CASIFKGWSTEAFF. The CDR3 bases are TGTGCCAGCATCTTTAAGGGGTGGTCGACTGAAGCTTTCTTT.